A single sample gave rise to the 14 T cell receptor beta chains below, sequenced in a study of lymphopenia after photon versus proton radiotherapy. Some clones are missing from TCRdb's copy, which holds only in-frame ones; the method was immunoSEQ multiplex PCR. The sample holds tens of thousands of clones, around 83% seen once. The source material was peripheral blood, sampled from a patient treated with proton-based radiotherapy. The receptors come from a woman aged 70-85 years with pancreatic cancer. Some clones in this sample may be carry-over from other donors' samples.

The CDR3 sequence is CASSLLGQGDTEAFF. The CDR3 DNA is TGTGCCAGCAGCTTACTCGGACAGGGGGACACTGAAGCTTTCTTT. The chain uses TRBV7-2 and TRBJ1-1, with 10 nucleotides matching TRBD1. V trimming: 2 bases; J trimming: 3 bases; junction bases outside the gene matches: 3. CDR3 length: 15 residues. Looked up from germline, CDR1 is SGHTA and CDR2 is FQGNSA.

The chain combines TRBV10-1 with TRBJ2-1; D unclear. The CDR3 runs to 13 residues. CDR1 is WNHNN, CDR2 SYGVQD, per germline (reference sequence). With 0 bases removed from V and 6 bases from J, the gap between germline ends came to 6 bases. CDR3 bases: TGCGCCAGCAGTGAGTCTTACGCCAATGAGCAGTTCTTC. As protein: CASSESYANEQFF.

This clone was picked up a small number of times. The chain joins TRBV5-1 to TRBJ2-7; D possibly corresponds to TRBD1 (6 bases). Per germline, CDR1 SGHRS and CDR2 YFSETQ. CDR3 length: 14 amino acids. Trimming took 4 bases from V and 5 from J, leaving 16 bases between them. The CDR3 reads CASSPGQGFHEQYF. CDR3 bases: TGCGCCAGCAGCCCGGGTCAGGGGTTCCACGAGCAGTACTTC.

The CDR3 region is CASSLPQFPYEQYF. The CDR3, as DNA: TGTGCCAGCAGTTTACCCCAATTTCCCTACGAGCAGTACTTC. The chain has TRBV28 and TRBJ2-5; D remains ambiguous. The assigned J gene may be wrong: the sequence end matches TRBJ2-7 better. Germline V CDR1 and CDR2: MDHEN, SYDVKM. CDR3 length equals 14 residues.

The genes are TRBV6-1 and TRBJ2-4, with 10 bases that match TRBD1. The V gene's germline CDR1 is MNHNS and CDR2 SASEGT. This CDR3 spans 15 amino acids. V shed 1 base, J shed 9 bases, and the junction held 6 bases outside the gene matches. In nucleotides, the CDR3 is TGTGCCAGCAGTGAAGTTGGGACAGGGGACGTCATTCAGTACTTC. Amino acids: CASSEVGTGDVIQYF.

The rearrangement links TRBV6-1 to TRBJ2-7; TRBD1 or TRBD2 may be the D gene (5 bases each). This CDR3 spans 14 amino acids. Germline V gene lookup returns CDR1 MNHNS and CDR2 SASEGT. The germline V and J ends were trimmed by 6 bases and 2 bases, with 14 bases remaining between them. The CDR3 DNA follows: TGTGCCAGCAGCACCGGGACCGGGGCCTACGAGCAGTACTTC. This codes for CASSTGTGAYEQYF.

This chain links TRBV6-6 with TRBJ2-5, with 10 bases that match TRBD1. Trimming removed 4 bases from V and 5 bases from J; junction bases left unmatched: 1. The length of the CDR3 is 13 residues. Germline values: CDR1 MNHNY, CDR2 SVGAGI (reference sequence). CDR3 DNA sequence: TGTGCCAGCAGTTTGGACAGGGGGGAGACCCAGTACTTC. Translation gives CASSLDRGETQYF.

This clone occurred a few times. The rearrangement uses TRBV19 and TRBJ2-1; 7 bases line up with TRBD1. The CDR3 has 14 residues. V trimming: 1 base; J trimming: 5 bases; junction bases outside the gene matches: 2. Per the germline V gene, CDR1 is LNHDA and CDR2 is SQIVND (reference sequence). The CDR3 loop is CASSIVGTDNEQFF. DNA of the CDR3: TGTGCCAGTAGTATAGTTGGGACAGACAATGAGCAGTTCTTC.

This clone was recorded a few times. V gene TRBV5-6 combines with J gene TRBJ1-4; unclear D gene. The CDR3 loop spans 14 amino acids. In germline, CDR1 is SGHDT, CDR2 YYEEEE. V lost 3 bases and J 7 bases, leaving 13 bases between the germline ends. The CDR3 bases are TGTGCCAGCAGCTCGACTCGACTGAGTGAAAAACTGTTTTTT. It yields the protein CASSSTRLSEKLFF.

Concerning this clone: A read error may account for a junction end that differs from germline. This chain links TRBV6-6 with TRBJ2-1; no clear D. The CDR3 runs 12 residues. Per the germline V gene, CDR1 is MNHNY and CDR2 is SVGAGI (reference sequence). The CDR3 sequence: CASSYSDDSGLF. CDR3 coding DNA: TGTGCCAGCAGTTACTCCGACGACTCCGGGCTCTTC.

V gene TRBV23-1 combines with J gene TRBJ1-2; 7 nucleotides align to TRBD1. TRBV23-1 has ORF status, its function being uncertain. The CDR3 is 17 amino acids. J was trimmed by 7 bases and V by 8 bases; bases with no gene match: 22. CDR3 residues: CASPQWEGAVGRRGYTF. The CDR3 coding sequence is TGCGCCAGCCCCCAGTGGGAGGGGGCCGTGGGTCGCCGTGGCTACACCTTC.

CDR3 DNA sequence: TGTGCCAGCAGTTTCAACCAAGAGACCCAGTACTTC. As protein: CASSFNQETQYF. The V call is TRBV27, the J call TRBJ2-5, with D unclear. Trimming cost V 3 bases and J 0 bases, with 2 bases left between them. The germline V gene has CDR1 MNHEY and CDR2 SMNVEV (reference sequence). The CDR3 spans 12 residues.

The genes are TRBV4-3 and TRBJ2-5; D may be TRBD1 (5 bases). This CDR3 is built from 14 residues. Germline V gene sequence: CDR1 LGHNA, CDR2 YSLEER. Trimming removed 1 base at V and 4 bases at J, with 10 bases between. The CDR3 here is CASSQGRVGETQYF. The CDR3 bases are TGCGCCAGCAGCCAAGGCAGGGTAGGAGAGACCCAGTACTTC.

This clone was picked up one time. The V gene is TRBV25-1, the J gene TRBJ1-1, with D hard to call. Trimming stripped 3 bases from V and 4 bases from J, with 9 bases between. This CDR3 is 13 amino acids long. The germline CDR1 and CDR2 sequences are MGHDK and SYGVNS. CDR3: CASSDRVITEAFF. DNA of the CDR3: TGTGCCAGCAGTGACCGGGTGATCACTGAAGCTTTCTTT. Together with reference TRBV25-1 and TRBJ1-1, the CDR3 gives the full variable domain: EADIYQTPRYLVIGTGKKITLECSQTMGHDKMYWYQQDPGMELHLIHYSYGVNSTEKGDLSSESTVSRIRTEHFPLTLESARPSHTSQYLCASSDRVITEAFFGQGTRLTVV.